Presented here are 18 T cell receptor beta chains from one specimen sequenced in a study of Graves' ophthalmopathy and Graves' hyperthyroidism. RNA transcripts were the template, and TCR beta CDR3 regions were amplified from them. HTBI primers were used in a first-round RT-PCR, which preceded a second-round multiplex PCR. TCRdb re-analysed the multiplex PCR reads in MiXCR, keeping a single row per CDR3 protein. The repertoire holds approximately 410,000 distinct CDR3 sequences, with 15% as singletons. What was sequenced was peripheral blood. The source of these receptors is a young woman with stable Graves' hyperthyroidism.

This clonotype was recorded many times. CDR3 sequence: CASSETSGGADTQYF. The CDR3 nucleotides read TGTGCCAGCAGTGAGACTAGCGGGGGGGCAGATACGCAGTATTTT. This sequence joins TRBV6-1 and TRBJ2-3, with 14 bases lining up with TRBD2. CDR1 and CDR2 (germline): MNHNS, SASEGT. V trimming: 3 bases; J trimming: 4 bases; junction bases outside the gene matches: 0. This CDR3 has 15 residues.

This clonotype was picked up many times. The chain links TRBV6-1 to TRBJ1-1; TRBD1 might be the D (5 bases). Trimming shortened V by 3 bases and J by 0 bases, and 14 bases separated the two germline ends. Germline CDR1 reads MNHNS; CDR2 reads SASEGT. The CDR3 has 16 residues. CDR3 region: CASSDVPGPLNTEAFF. CDR3 nucleotide sequence: TGTGCCAGCAGTGATGTGCCGGGACCGTTGAACACTGAAGCTTTCTTT.

The sample holds many counts of this clonotype. The chain employs TRBV2 and TRBJ1-1; D is perhaps TRBD1 (5 bases). V dropped 7 bases and J dropped 6 bases, with 9 bases sitting between them. The germline V gene encodes CDR1 SNHLY and CDR2 FYNNEI. The CDR3 spans 11 residues. The CDR3 bases are TGTGCCAGCAAGAGGGACGCTGAAGCTTTCTTT. As protein: CASKRDAEAFF. Variable domain in full (rest from reference TRBV2 and TRBJ1-1): EPEVTQTPSHQVTQMGQEVILRCVPISNHLYFYWYRQILGQKVEFLVSFYNNEISEKSEIFDDQFSVERPDGSNFTLKIRSTKLEDSAMYFCASKRDAEAFFGQGTRLTVV.

There are many counts of this clonotype. The V call is TRBV6-1, the J call TRBJ2-5; 10 nucleotides agree with TRBD1. The V segment lost 2 bases and the J segment 4 bases; nucleotides outside the gene matches: 7. The CDR3 length is 16 residues. The germline V gene has CDR1 MNHNS and CDR2 SASEGT. The CDR3 nucleotides read TGTGCCAGCAGTGAATCTCAGACAGGGGGCATAGAGACCCAGTACTTC. As protein: CASSESQTGGIETQYF.

This clonotype came up many times. The chain employs TRBV6-1 and TRBJ1-2; the D is unclear. Germline assignment: CDR1 MNHNS and CDR2 SASEGT. V shed 2 bases and J shed 8 bases, with 12 bases lying between them. The CDR3 totals 13 residues. CDR3 amino acids: CASSEPGFLGYTF. In DNA, the CDR3 is TGTGCCAGCAGTGAACCCGGGTTTTTAGGCTACACCTTC.

This clonotype was found many times. This rearrangement joins TRBV6-1 to TRBJ1-1, with D perhaps matching TRBD1 (6 bases). Germline V gene lookup returns CDR1 MNHNS and CDR2 SASEGT. V was trimmed by 2 bases and J by 5 bases, leaving 12 bases between them. The CDR3 runs to 14 residues. The CDR3 nucleotides read TGTGCCAGCAGTGAATGGGGGGGGCGTACTGAAGCTTTCTTT. Translated, it gives CASSEWGGRTEAFF.

This clonotype occurred many times. Germline and junction disagree at one end, which may indicate a read error. The chain is built from TRBV27 and TRBJ2-7; D call uncertain. Germline V CDR1 and CDR2: MNHEY, SMNVEV (reference sequence). This CDR3 spans 13 amino acids. CDR3 residues: CASSFGLTYEQYF. CDR3 DNA: TGCGCCAGCAGCTTCGGTCTTACCTACGAGCAGTACTTC.

Ten or more counts support this clonotype. The CDR3: CASNAPGRGKSGYTF. In DNA, the CDR3 is TGTGCCAGCAACGCACCGGGCAGGGGGAAGTCAGGCTACACCTTC. This sequence joins TRBV12-3 or TRBV12-4 and TRBJ1-2, with TRBD1 matching over 7 bases. V was clipped by 7 bases and J by 8 bases; unmatched bases: 16. The CDR3 length is 15 residues.

This clonotype has more than one count but fewer than ten. This may stem from a read error, because a much larger clone lies one nucleotide away. The V call is TRBV7-9, the J call TRBJ1-5; a possible D gene is TRBD1 (6 bases). V shed 4 bases and J shed 6 bases, with 16 bases lying between them. The CDR3 is made up of 15 amino acids. Germline lookup yields CDR1 SEHNR and CDR2 FQNEAQ (reference sequence). CDR3 protein: CASSSTSGVAQPQHF. The CDR3 nucleotides read TGTGCCAGCAGCTCTACCTCAGGGGTGGCTCAGCCCCAGCATTTT.

The genes are TRBV19 and TRBJ2-1, with 8 bases identical to TRBD1. The CDR3 is 15 amino acids. From germline, CDR1 is LNHDA and CDR2 SQIVND (reference sequence). J gave up 2 bases and V 8 bases, and 8 bases lay outside the gene matches. CDR3 sequence: CASSQGTGPYNEQFF. The CDR3 DNA is TGTGCCAGTTCCCAAGGGACAGGACCCTACAATGAGCAGTTCTTC.

This clonotype was picked up many times. The chain is built from TRBV28 and TRBJ1-2; D gene ambiguous. In germline, CDR1 is MDHEN, CDR2 SYDVKM. V was shortened by 5 bases and J by 0 bases, with 16 bases between the two germline ends. This CDR3 is built from 16 residues. CDR3 DNA sequence: TGTGCCAGCAGTCGGGCCCCGACACATTCTAACTATGGCTACACCTTC. Translated, it gives CASSRAPTHSNYGYTF.

The gene calls are TRBV5-1 and TRBJ2-5; TRBD2 aligns across 10 bases. The CDR3 is made up of 18 amino acids. V was clipped by 3 bases and J by 4 bases; unmatched bases: 15. The germline CDR1 and CDR2 sequences are SGHRS and YFSETQ. The CDR3 loop is CASSWGPAGGPVSETQYF. The CDR3 DNA sequence: TGCGCCAGCAGCTGGGGGCCAGCGGGGGGGCCGGTCTCAGAGACCCAGTACTTC.

This clonotype came up a few times. The gene calls are TRBV12-3 or TRBV12-4 and TRBJ1-2; unclear D gene. V was trimmed by 9 bases and J by 4 bases, leaving 18 bases between them. The CDR3 loop spans 14 amino acids. CDR3 nucleotides: TGTGCCAGTAGGGCTGAAAGTGGCCGCTATGGCTACACCTTC. Its translation is CASRAESGRYGYTF.

This clonotype came up many times. The chain uses TRBV20-1 and TRBJ2-7; a weak D match, TRBD1 (6 bases). Germline V CDR1 and CDR2: DFQATT, SNEGSKA (reference sequence). The CDR3 has 13 residues. Trimming took 1 base from V and 3 from J, leaving 10 bases between them. In DNA form, the CDR3 reads TGCAGTGCTAGAGTTCCAGGGGTCTACGAGCAGTACTTC. The encoded protein is CSARVPGVYEQYF.

This clonotype has at least ten counts. The DNA of the CDR3 is TGTGCCAGCAGCCAAGATCTATCGGACAGGCGTTACGAGCAGTACTTC. Protein sequence: CASSQDLSDRRYEQYF. The chain links TRBV4-2 to TRBJ2-7, with 7 bases fitting TRBD1. The germline CDR1 and CDR2 sequences are LGHNA and YNFKEQ. This CDR3 is 16 amino acids long. Unmatched junction bases numbered 9, after V lost 0 bases and J lost 4 bases.

This clonotype was observed at least ten times. The J gene is TRBJ2-5, the V gene TRBV5-1; tentatively, D is TRBD2 (6 bases). The germline V gene has CDR1 SGHRS and CDR2 YFSETQ. The CDR3 is made up of 15 amino acids. V lost 1 base and J lost 3, with 13 bases in between. CDR3 sequence reads: CASSLLASDEETQYF. In DNA, the CDR3 is TGCGCCAGCAGCTTGTTGGCTAGCGATGAAGAGACCCAGTACTTC. Complete variable domain (other parts from reference TRBV5-1 and TRBJ2-5): KAGVTQTPRYLIKTRGQQVTLSCSPISGHRSVSWYQQTPGQGLQFLFEYFSETQRNKGNFPGRFSGRQFSNSRSEMNVSTLELGDSALYLCASSLLASDEETQYFGPGTRLLVL.

The sample holds many counts of this clonotype. J is TRBJ2-5 and V is TRBV29-1; D might be TRBD1 (6 bases). The CDR3 is made up of 12 amino acids. The ends were cut back, 7 bases at V and 1 base at J, with 10 bases in the middle. CDR1 is SQVTM, CDR2 ANQGSEA, per germline. CDR3 DNA sequence: TGCAGCGGCGGACAGCCCCAAGAGACCCAGTACTTC. This gives the protein CSGGQPQETQYF.

This chain connects TRBV9 to TRBJ1-2; D is uncertain. The CDR3 is 12 amino acids. V gave up 4 bases and J gave up 5 bases, with 9 bases separating them. CDR1 SGDLS and CDR2 YYNGEE come from the germline V gene. CDR3: CASSHRIYGYTF. The DNA of the CDR3 is TGTGCCAGCAGCCACCGGATTTATGGCTACACCTTC.